These 29 T cell receptor beta chains came from one sample sequenced in a study of T cell clones after liver transplantation. Some clones are missing from TCRdb's copy, which holds only in-frame ones; the method was immunoSEQ multiplex PCR. Of tens of thousands of clones in the sample, around 83% were seen once. Sequencing was performed on CD4+ T cells from blood, taken 24 months after liver transplant. The receptors stem from a human patient who received a liver transplant. Some T cells may have originated in the graft donor.

The chain is built from TRBV5-4 and TRBJ2-2; possibly TRBD1 or TRBD2 for D (5 bases each). V was pared by 4 bases and J by 3 bases, with 10 bases between. The CDR3 runs 14 residues. Germline assignment: CDR1 SGHNT and CDR2 YYREEE (reference sequence). DNA of the CDR3: TGTGCCAGCAGCGCCGGGACCGACACCGGGGAGCTGTTTTTT. Its translation is CASSAGTDTGELFF.

V gene TRBV15 combines with J gene TRBJ1-5; a weak D match, TRBD1 (6 bases). Trimming shortened V by 4 bases and J by 3 bases, and 10 bases separated the two germline ends. The CDR3 covers 14 residues. Germline-derived CDR1 and CDR2 are LNHNV and YYDKDF (reference sequence). The CDR3: CATSKRTVNQPQHF. CDR3 bases: TGTGCCACCAGCAAAAGGACAGTCAATCAGCCCCAGCATTTT.

The chain joins TRBV23-1 to TRBJ2-3, with 9 positions matching TRBD1. TRBV23-1 is an open reading frame whose function is uncertain. The CDR3 is 17 amino acids. Trimming took 7 bases from V and 2 from J; bases not matched to a gene: 13. The DNA for the CDR3 is TGCGCCAGCACACTAGTTTACCGGGACAGGGTCACAGATACGCAGTATTTT. It codes for CASTLVYRDRVTDTQYF.

This chain joins TRBV2 and TRBJ1-5, with 8 nucleotides matching TRBD1. This CDR3 is 17 amino acids long. Trimming cost V 8 bases and J 0 bases; bases outside gene matches: 12. CDR1 is SNHLY, CDR2 FYNNEI, per germline. The CDR3: CASERDRRGFSNQPQHF. The CDR3 nucleotides read TGTGCCAGCGAGAGGGACAGGCGGGGGTTTAGCAATCAGCCCCAGCATTTT.

This clone was detected only once. This sequence joins TRBV7-2 and TRBJ2-1; 10 positions agree with TRBD2. The germline V gene encodes CDR1 SGHTA and CDR2 FQGNSA. Unmatched junction bases numbered 5, after V lost 5 bases and J lost 4 bases. The CDR3 covers 15 residues. The CDR3 protein is CASSPRTSGYNEQFF. CDR3 coding DNA: TGTGCCAGCAGCCCCCGGACTAGCGGATACAATGAGCAGTTCTTC.

The chain joins TRBV5-1 to TRBJ2-7, with TRBD2 matching 9 bases. Trimming at V came to 0 bases and at J to 6 bases, leaving 10 bases not matched to a gene. The CDR3 totals 16 residues. The germline gives CDR1 SGHRS, CDR2 YFSETQ. Written as DNA, the CDR3 is TGCGCCAGCAGCTTGGAGGTTAGCGGGGGCCTCTCCGAGCAGTACTTC. As protein: CASSLEVSGGLSEQYF. Using reference TRBV5-1 and TRBJ2-7 for the parts outside the CDR3, the full variable domain is KAGVTQTPRYLIKTRGQQVTLSCSPISGHRSVSWYQQTPGQGLQFLFEYFSETQRNKGNFPGRFSGRQFSNSRSEMNVSTLELGDSALYLCASSLEVSGGLSEQYFGPGTRLTVT.

V is TRBV4-1 and J is TRBJ2-3, with a possible D match to TRBD2 (7 bases). Germline V gene data show CDR1 as MGHRA and CDR2 as YSYEKL. The CDR3 runs to 15 residues. V gave up 4 bases and J gave up 1 base, with 12 bases separating them. The CDR3 DNA follows: TGCGCCAGCAGCCTACGGGGGGCTGGCACAGATACGCAGTATTTT. This encodes CASSLRGAGTDTQYF.

The chain links TRBV28 to TRBJ2-5, with 7 bases matching TRBD2. J was trimmed by 5 bases and V by 3 bases; bases with no gene match: 6. CDR3 length: 14 residues. Germline CDR1 and CDR2: MDHEN and SYDVKM. The CDR3 region is CASSLAGVPETQYF. In DNA, the CDR3 is TGTGCCAGCAGTTTGGCGGGGGTGCCGGAGACCCAGTACTTC.

V gene TRBV6-5 combines with J gene TRBJ1-5, with D uncertain. The CDR3 is 14 amino acids. The V gene's germline CDR1 is MNHEY and CDR2 SVGAGI. V lost 0 bases and J 1 base, leaving 4 bases between the germline ends. The CDR3 DNA follows: TGTGCCAGCAGTTACTCGGGAAGCAATCAGCCCCAGCATTTT. It encodes CASSYSGSNQPQHF.

The rearrangement links TRBV6-1 to TRBJ2-1, with 7 bases matching TRBD2. Trimming took 8 bases from V and 0 from J; bases not matched to a gene: 1. Germline assignment: CDR1 MNHNS and CDR2 SASEGT. The CDR3 covers 13 residues. CDR3 sequence reads: CASGTNSYNEQFF. In nucleotides, the CDR3 is TGTGCCAGCGGGACTAACTCCTACAATGAGCAGTTCTTC.

The J gene is TRBJ2-3, the V gene TRBV27; perhaps TRBD2 as D (6 bases). V shed 8 bases and J shed 6 bases, with 6 bases lying between them. This CDR3 is 10 amino acids long. CDR1 and CDR2 (germline): MNHEY, SMNVEV (reference sequence). CDR3 DNA sequence: TGTGCCAGCGGGGGGGATACGCAGTATTTT. Its protein is CASGGDTQYF.

This chain uses TRBV5-4 with TRBJ2-5; the D call may be TRBD1 or TRBD2 (5 bases each). Trimming pared 2 bases from V and 5 bases from J, leaving 13 bases between. Looked up from germline, CDR1 is SGHNT and CDR2 is YYREEE (reference sequence). The CDR3 covers 14 residues. CDR3 coding DNA: TGTGCCAGCAGCTTCCCAGGGACGTTGGAGACCCAGTACTTC. This sequence encodes CASSFPGTLETQYF.

The chain couples TRBV6-5 to TRBJ1-2; 7 bases map to TRBD1. Germline CDR1 is MNHEY and CDR2 is SVGAGI. This CDR3 has 14 residues. Losses at the gene ends were 6 bases for V and 2 bases for J; bases not matched to a gene: 6. The CDR3 DNA follows: TGTGCCAGCAGAAAGACAGGGAACAACTATGGCTACACCTTC. Protein product: CASRKTGNNYGYTF.

V and J are TRBV7-3 and TRBJ2-3, with D possibly TRBD2 on 6 matching bases. V lost 0 bases and J lost 7, with 11 bases in between. There are 14 residues in the CDR3. The germline gives CDR1 SGHTA, CDR2 FQGTGA. The CDR3 loop is CASSLTTGENTQYF. CDR3 coding DNA: TGTGCCAGCAGCTTAACCACGGGAGAAAATACGCAGTATTTT.

The rearrangement uses TRBV5-1 and TRBJ2-7; 11 nucleotides align to TRBD2. The length of the CDR3 is 17 residues. The J segment lost 6 bases and the V segment lost 0 bases, leaving 11 bases of the junction unmatched. Germline V gives CDR1 SGHRS, CDR2 YFSETQ. In nucleotides, the CDR3 is TGCGCCAGCAGCTTGGTAACCCAACTAGCGGGAGTCCGCGAGCAGTACTTC. Its protein product is CASSLVTQLAGVREQYF.

This chain joins TRBV5-4 and TRBJ2-2; D is ambiguous. This CDR3 is built from 15 residues. Germline V gene lookup returns CDR1 SGHNT and CDR2 YYREEE (reference sequence). V dropped 4 bases and J dropped 0 bases, with 10 bases sitting between them. In nucleotides, the CDR3 is TGTGCCAGCAGCCCTCTGGCGGCGAACACCGGGGAGCTGTTTTTT. This encodes CASSPLAANTGELFF.

The V gene is TRBV11-3, the J gene TRBJ2-3; TRBD2 matches at 10 bases. This CDR3 spans 17 amino acids. With 5 bases clipped from V and 5 bases from J, the junction kept 13 bases outside the gene matches. The germline V gene encodes CDR1 SGHNT and CDR2 YENEEA. The CDR3 here is CASSINAASGRGDTQYF. The CDR3, as DNA: TGTGCCAGCAGCATAAACGCGGCTAGCGGGAGAGGAGATACGCAGTATTTT.

The chain couples TRBV2 to TRBJ2-7, with D possibly matching TRBD2 (5 bases). Germline CDR1 SNHLY, CDR2 FYNNEI. The CDR3 loop spans 15 amino acids. Trimming took off 6 bases at V and 1 base at J, with 16 bases between the two ends. The CDR3 loop reads CASRATGLGSYEQYF. As DNA, the CDR3 is TGTGCCAGCAGAGCCACCGGACTCGGATCCTACGAGCAGTACTTC.

The rearrangement links TRBV5-1 to TRBJ2-5, with D perhaps matching TRBD2 (7 bases). With 0 bases removed from V and 2 bases from J, the gap between germline ends came to 11 bases. The CDR3 is made up of 15 amino acids. CDR1 and CDR2 from the germline V gene are SGHRS and YFSETQ. CDR3 sequence: CASSLEAGAQETQYF. In DNA, the CDR3 is TGCGCCAGCAGCTTGGAGGCGGGGGCGCAAGAGACCCAGTACTTC. Using reference TRBV5-1 and TRBJ2-5 for the parts outside the CDR3, the full variable domain is KAGVTQTPRYLIKTRGQQVTLSCSPISGHRSVSWYQQTPGQGLQFLFEYFSETQRNKGNFPGRFSGRQFSNSRSEMNVSTLELGDSALYLCASSLEAGAQETQYFGPGTRLLVL.

V is TRBV27 and J is TRBJ2-1; no clear D gene. The V gene lost 6 bases and the J gene lost 5 bases, with 8 bases spanning the gap. Germline V gives CDR1 MNHEY, CDR2 SMNVEV (reference sequence). The CDR3 sequence is 12 residues long. The CDR3 sequence is CASSRRHNEQFF. The CDR3 nucleotides are TGTGCCAGCAGCCGCCGTCACAATGAGCAGTTCTTC.

The chain uses TRBV7-2 and TRBJ2-7; D remains unclear. Trimming cost V 4 bases and J 2 bases, with 12 bases left between them. The CDR3 spans 14 residues. Looked up from germline, CDR1 is SGHTA and CDR2 is FQGNSA. The CDR3 nucleotides are TGTGCCAGCAGCTCATCGGCCACCCCCTACGAGCAGTACTTC. Translation gives CASSSSATPYEQYF.

The chain combines TRBV4-3 with TRBJ2-7; D not certain. The CDR3 length is 15 residues. Germline V gene sequence: CDR1 LGHNA, CDR2 YSLEER. V lost 4 bases and J lost 5, with 18 bases in between. The chain's CDR3 is CASSLTPLRGDEQYF. CDR3 DNA: TGCGCCAGCAGCCTTACCCCACTTAGAGGAGACGAGCAGTACTTC.

The DNA of the CDR3 is TGTGCCAGCAGTGGACTAGCGGGTGCCGGGGAGCTGTTTTTT. This translates into CASSGLAGAGELFF. The V gene is TRBV2, the J gene TRBJ2-2; 10 positions agree with TRBD2. V gave up 4 bases and J gave up 6 bases; unmatched junction bases: 2. In germline, CDR1 is SNHLY, CDR2 FYNNEI. This CDR3 region has 14 residues.

The V and J genes are TRBV6-1 and TRBJ2-6; 11 bases are shared with TRBD1. Per germline, CDR1 MNHNS and CDR2 SASEGT. V lost 2 bases and J lost 0; bases outside the gene matches: 9. The CDR3 runs to 20 residues. Written as DNA, the CDR3 is TGTGCCAGCAGTGAACTAGGGCCGGGACAGGGGGGCTCTGGGGCCAACGTCCTGACTTTC. Translated, it gives CASSELGPGQGGSGANVLTF.

J is TRBJ2-7 and V is TRBV5-1, with 11 bases lining up with TRBD2. This CDR3 spans 15 amino acids. V shed 3 bases and J 0 bases; nucleotides not matched to a gene: 2. CDR1 and CDR2 from the germline V gene are SGHRS and YFSETQ. CDR3 region: CASSSGLAASYEQYF. The CDR3 DNA sequence: TGCGCCAGCAGCTCGGGACTAGCGGCCTCCTACGAGCAGTACTTC.

This clone was seen only once. The chain recombines TRBV23-1 with TRBJ2-7; 9 bases are a match to TRBD1. TRBV23-1 is an ORF for which the function is uncertain. Unmatched junction bases numbered 9, after V lost 0 bases and J lost 6 bases. The CDR3 loop spans 16 amino acids. CDR3: CASSQSLSRTGAEQYF. In DNA, the CDR3 is TGCGCCAGCAGTCAATCCTTAAGCAGGACAGGGGCCGAGCAGTACTTC.

The chain is built from TRBV10-3 and TRBJ1-1; possibly TRBD1 for D (5 bases). The V gene's germline CDR1 is ENHRY and CDR2 SYGVKD. V was trimmed by 4 bases and J by 2 bases, leaving 11 bases between them. The CDR3 spans 14 residues. CDR3 DNA sequence: TGTGCCATCAGTGTTTCCGACAGAAACACTGAAGCTTTCTTT. Its translation: CAISVSDRNTEAFF.

The table lists this clone with a count of one. V gene TRBV19 combines with J gene TRBJ2-2; D is unclear. Looked up from germline, CDR1 is LNHDA and CDR2 is SQIVND (reference sequence). V gave up 0 bases and J gave up 2 bases, with 4 bases separating them. The CDR3 length is 14 residues. The CDR3 DNA sequence: TGTGCCAGTAGTATAGACCATAACACCGGGGAGCTGTTTTTT. It yields the protein CASSIDHNTGELFF. The entire variable domain, with the rest obtained from reference TRBV19 and TRBJ2-2, is as follows: DGGITQSPKYLFRKEGQNVTLSCEQNLNHDAMYWYRQDPGQGLRLIYYSQIVNDFQKGDIAEGYSVSREKKESFPLTVTSAQKNPTAFYLCASSIDHNTGELFFGEGSRLTVL.

The rearrangement joins TRBV14 to TRBJ2-5; a possible D gene is TRBD1 (6 bases). The V and J ends lost 0 bases and 4 bases respectively, with 9 bases between them. CDR1 is SGHDN, CDR2 FVKESK, per germline. The CDR3 length is 14 residues. The CDR3 sequence: CASSQEVGGETQYF. DNA of the CDR3: TGTGCCAGCAGCCAAGAGGTAGGGGGAGAGACCCAGTACTTC.